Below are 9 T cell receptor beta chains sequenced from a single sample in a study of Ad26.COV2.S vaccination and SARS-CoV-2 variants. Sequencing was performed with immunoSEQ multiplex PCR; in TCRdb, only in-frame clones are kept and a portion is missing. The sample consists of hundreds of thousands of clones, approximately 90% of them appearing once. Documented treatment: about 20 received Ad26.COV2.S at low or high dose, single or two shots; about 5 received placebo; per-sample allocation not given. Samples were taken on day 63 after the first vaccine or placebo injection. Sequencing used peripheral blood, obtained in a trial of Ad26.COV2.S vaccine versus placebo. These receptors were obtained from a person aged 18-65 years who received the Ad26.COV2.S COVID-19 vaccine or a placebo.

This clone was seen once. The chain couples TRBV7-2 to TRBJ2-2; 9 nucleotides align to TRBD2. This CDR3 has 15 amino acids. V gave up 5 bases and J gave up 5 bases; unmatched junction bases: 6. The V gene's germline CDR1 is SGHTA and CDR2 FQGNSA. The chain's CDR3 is CASSPGLAQTGELFF. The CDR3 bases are TGTGCCAGCAGCCCGGGACTAGCACAGACCGGGGAGCTGTTTTTT.

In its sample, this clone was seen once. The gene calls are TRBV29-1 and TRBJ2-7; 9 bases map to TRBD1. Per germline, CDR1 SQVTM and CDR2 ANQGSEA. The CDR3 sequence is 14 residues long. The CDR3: CSNTPGQGCYEQYF. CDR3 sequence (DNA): TGCAGTAATACTCCGGGACAGGGATGCTACGAGCAGTACTTC.

CDR3 in amino acids: CASSVKAAPLYEQYF. CDR3 nucleotides: TGTGCCAGCAGCGTCAAGGCTGCCCCCCTCTACGAGCAGTACTTC. The J gene is TRBJ2-7, the V gene TRBV9; the D is unclear. Germline V CDR1 and CDR2: SGDLS, YYNGEE. V was pared by 2 bases and J by 3 bases, with 15 bases between. The CDR3 runs 15 residues.

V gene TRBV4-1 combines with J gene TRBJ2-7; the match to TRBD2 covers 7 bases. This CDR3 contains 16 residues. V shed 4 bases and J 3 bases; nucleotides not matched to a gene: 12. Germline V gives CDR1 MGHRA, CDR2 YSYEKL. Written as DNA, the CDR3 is TGCGCCAGCAGCCTTAGAGGGACGAGCGGGGACTACGAGCAGTACTTC. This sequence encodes CASSLRGTSGDYEQYF.

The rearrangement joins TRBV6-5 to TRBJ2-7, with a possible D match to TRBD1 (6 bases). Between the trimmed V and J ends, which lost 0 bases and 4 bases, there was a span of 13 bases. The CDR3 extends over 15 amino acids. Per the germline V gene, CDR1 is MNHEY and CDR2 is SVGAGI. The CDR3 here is CASSYSKLQGYEQYF. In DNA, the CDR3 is TGTGCCAGCAGTTACTCCAAGTTACAGGGATACGAGCAGTACTTC.

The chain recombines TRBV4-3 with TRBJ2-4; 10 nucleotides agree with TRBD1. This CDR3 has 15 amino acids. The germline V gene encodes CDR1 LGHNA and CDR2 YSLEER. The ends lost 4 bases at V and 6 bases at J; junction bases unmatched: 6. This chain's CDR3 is CASSPQDRGGNIQYF. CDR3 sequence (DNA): TGCGCCAGCAGCCCTCAGGACAGGGGGGGAAACATTCAGTACTTC.

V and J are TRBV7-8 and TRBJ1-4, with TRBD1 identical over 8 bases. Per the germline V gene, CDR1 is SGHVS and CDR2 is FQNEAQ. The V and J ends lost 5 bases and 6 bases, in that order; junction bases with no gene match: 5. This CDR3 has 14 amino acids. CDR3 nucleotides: TGTGCCAGCAGCGTGGACAGGGCTTATGAAAAACTGTTTTTT. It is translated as CASSVDRAYEKLFF.

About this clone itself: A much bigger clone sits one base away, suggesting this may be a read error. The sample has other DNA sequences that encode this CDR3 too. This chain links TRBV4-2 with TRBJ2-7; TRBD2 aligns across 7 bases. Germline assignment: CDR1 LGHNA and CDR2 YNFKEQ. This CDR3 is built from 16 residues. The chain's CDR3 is CASSQDPSGESYEQYF. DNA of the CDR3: TGTGCCAGTAGCCAAGACCCTAGCGGAGAGTCCTACGAGCAGTACTTC.

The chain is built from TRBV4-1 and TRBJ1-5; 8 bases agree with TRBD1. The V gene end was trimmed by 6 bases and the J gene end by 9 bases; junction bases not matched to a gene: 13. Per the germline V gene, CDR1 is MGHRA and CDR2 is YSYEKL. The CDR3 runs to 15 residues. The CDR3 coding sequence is TGCGCCAGCAGTCAATTTCAGGGGGCCCGTTGGCCCCAGCATTTT. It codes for CASSQFQGARWPQHF.